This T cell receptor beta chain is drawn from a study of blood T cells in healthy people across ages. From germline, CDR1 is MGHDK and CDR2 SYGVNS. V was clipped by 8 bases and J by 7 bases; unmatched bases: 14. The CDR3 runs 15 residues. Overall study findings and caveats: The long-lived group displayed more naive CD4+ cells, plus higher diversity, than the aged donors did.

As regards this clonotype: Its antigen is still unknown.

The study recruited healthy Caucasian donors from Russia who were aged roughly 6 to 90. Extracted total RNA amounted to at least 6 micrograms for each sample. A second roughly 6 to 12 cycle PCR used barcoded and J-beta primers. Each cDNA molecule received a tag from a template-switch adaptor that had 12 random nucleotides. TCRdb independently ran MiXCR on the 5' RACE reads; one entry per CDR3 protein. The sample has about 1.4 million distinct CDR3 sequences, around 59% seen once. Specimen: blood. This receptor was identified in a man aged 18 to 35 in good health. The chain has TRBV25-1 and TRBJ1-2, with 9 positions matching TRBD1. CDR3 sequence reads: CASGAHRGPVSGYTF. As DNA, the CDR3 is TGTGCCAGCGGGGCCCACAGGGGGCCGGTTAGTGGCTACACCTTC.